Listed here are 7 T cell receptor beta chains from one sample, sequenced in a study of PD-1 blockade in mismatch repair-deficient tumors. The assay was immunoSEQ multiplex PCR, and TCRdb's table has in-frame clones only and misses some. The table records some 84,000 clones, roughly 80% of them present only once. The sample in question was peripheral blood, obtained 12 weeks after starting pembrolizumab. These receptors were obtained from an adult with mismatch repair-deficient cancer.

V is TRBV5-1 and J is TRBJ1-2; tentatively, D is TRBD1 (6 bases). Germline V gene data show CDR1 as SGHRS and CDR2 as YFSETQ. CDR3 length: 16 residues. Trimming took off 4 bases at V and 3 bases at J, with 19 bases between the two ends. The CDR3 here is CASSRDQQGWHYGYTF. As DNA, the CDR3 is TGCGCCAGCAGCCGCGACCAACAGGGTTGGCACTATGGCTACACCTTC.

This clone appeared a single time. This CDR3 is CASSYQTGGRQPQHF. CDR3 sequence (DNA): TGTGCCAGCAGTTACCAGACAGGGGGCCGGCAGCCCCAGCATTTT. The chain uses TRBV6-6 and TRBJ1-5; 10 bases fit TRBD1. Germline trimming cut 2 bases from V and 7 bases from J; bases unmatched to any gene: 5. The CDR3 length is 15 residues. Germline loops: CDR1 MNHNY, CDR2 SVGAGI (reference sequence).

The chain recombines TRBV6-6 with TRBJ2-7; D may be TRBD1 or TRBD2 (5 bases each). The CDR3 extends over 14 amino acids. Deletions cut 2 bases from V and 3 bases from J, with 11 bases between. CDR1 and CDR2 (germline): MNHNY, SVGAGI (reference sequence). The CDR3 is CASSYGDGDYEQYF. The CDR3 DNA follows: TGTGCCAGCAGTTACGGGGACGGAGACTACGAGCAGTACTTC.

The CDR3 region is CASSPAHPSSYEQYF. In DNA form, the CDR3 reads TGTGCCAGCAGCCCGGCCCACCCCAGCTCCTACGAGCAGTACTTC. The rearrangement joins TRBV6-1 to TRBJ2-7; unclear D gene. Germline CDR1 reads MNHNS; CDR2 reads SASEGT. The CDR3 is 15 residues long. V was pared by 6 bases and J by 0 bases, with 15 bases between.

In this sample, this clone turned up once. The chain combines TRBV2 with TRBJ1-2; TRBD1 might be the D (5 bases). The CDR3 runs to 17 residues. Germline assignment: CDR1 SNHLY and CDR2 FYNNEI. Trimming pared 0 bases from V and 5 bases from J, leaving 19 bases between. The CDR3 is CASSEALGGSPPYGYTF. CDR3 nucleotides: TGTGCCAGCAGTGAAGCGCTCGGGGGGTCTCCTCCTTATGGCTACACCTTC.

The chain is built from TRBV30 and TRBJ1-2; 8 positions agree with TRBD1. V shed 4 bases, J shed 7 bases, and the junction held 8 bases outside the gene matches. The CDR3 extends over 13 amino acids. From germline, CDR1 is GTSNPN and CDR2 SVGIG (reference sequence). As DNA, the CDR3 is TGTGCCTGGAAACAGGGGGATTTGGCTGGCTACACCTTC. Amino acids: CAWKQGDLAGYTF.

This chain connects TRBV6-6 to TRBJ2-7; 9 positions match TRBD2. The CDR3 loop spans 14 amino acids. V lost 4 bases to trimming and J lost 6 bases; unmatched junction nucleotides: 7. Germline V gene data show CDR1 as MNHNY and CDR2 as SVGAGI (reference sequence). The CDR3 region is CASSLAGEPFEQYF. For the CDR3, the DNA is TGTGCCAGCAGTTTAGCGGGAGAGCCCTTCGAGCAGTACTTC.